The 30 T cell receptor beta chains reported below all come from one sample, sequenced in a study of blood T cells in healthy people across ages. Alongside a J-beta primer mix, a sample-barcoded 5' primer served in a second PCR lasting about 7 to 11 cycles. TCRdb passed the 5' RACE reads through MiXCR, listing each CDR3 protein once. Here the sample spans just under 550,000 distinct CDR3 sequences, under 30% being singletons. Separately, the same data were catalogued under a study of T cells of mothers and their children.

Specimen: blood. These receptors came from a boy younger than 18 in good health.

This rearrangement joins TRBV4-3 to TRBJ2-5; D gene ambiguous. Deletions cut 1 base from V and 1 base from J, with 10 bases between. Germline loops: CDR1 LGHNA, CDR2 YSLEER. The CDR3 consists of 15 residues. The CDR3 coding sequence is TGCGCCAGCAGCCAAGGTCTAGACTTCCAAGAGACCCAGTACTTC. Translation gives CASSQGLDFQETQYF.

The chain employs TRBV7-9 and TRBJ2-5; 8 nucleotides agree with TRBD1. The J segment lost 5 bases and the V segment lost 1 base, leaving 6 bases of the junction unmatched. The V gene's germline CDR1 is SEHNR and CDR2 FQNEAQ (reference sequence). The CDR3 is made up of 15 amino acids. CDR3 region: CASSLDRGLRETQYF. The CDR3 nucleotides read TGTGCCAGCAGCTTAGACAGGGGGTTGAGGGAGACCCAGTACTTC.

This chain connects TRBV28 to TRBJ2-3; perhaps TRBD1 as D (6 bases). Germline CDR1 and CDR2: MDHEN and SYDVKM. This CDR3 spans 14 amino acids. V was clipped by 8 bases and J by 4 bases, with 16 bases between them. The CDR3 nucleotides are TGTGCCAGCTACGGACGTGCAGGGGCAGATACGCAGTATTTT. Protein: CASYGRAGADTQYF.

This sequence joins TRBV12-3 or TRBV12-4 and TRBJ2-3; D ambiguous. The CDR3 runs 13 residues. Trimming stripped 6 bases from V and 4 bases from J, with 11 bases between. CDR3 nucleotides: TGTGCCAGCAGGCCAGCCACCGCAGATACGCAGTATTTT. Translated, it gives CASRPATADTQYF.

The V and J genes are TRBV20-1 and TRBJ2-6; D gene unclear. The CDR3 is 14 residues long. The V end lost 3 bases, the J end lost 0 bases, and 6 bases lay between the germline ends. Germline V CDR1 and CDR2: DFQATT, SNEGSKA (reference sequence). CDR3 residues: CSARSYSGANVLTF. The CDR3, as DNA: TGCAGTGCTAGGTCCTACTCTGGGGCCAACGTCCTGACTTTC.

V gene TRBV5-1 combines with J gene TRBJ2-2; D possibly corresponds to TRBD1 (6 bases). Per germline, CDR1 SGHRS and CDR2 YFSETQ. V was shortened by 7 bases and J by 4 bases, with 23 bases between the two germline ends. The CDR3 extends over 17 amino acids. In DNA form, the CDR3 reads TGCGCCAGCGATCATTTATTCCCGGGACAAACCACCGGGGAGCTGTTTTTT. Translation: CASDHLFPGQTTGELFF. The variable domain in full, with the rest retrieved from reference TRBV5-1 and TRBJ2-2, is KAGVTQTPRYLIKTRGQQVTLSCSPISGHRSVSWYQQTPGQGLQFLFEYFSETQRNKGNFPGRFSGRQFSNSRSEMNVSTLELGDSALYLCASDHLFPGQTTGELFFGEGSRLTVL.

The gene calls are TRBV29-1 and TRBJ2-5, with D uncertain. Germline CDR1 SQVTM, CDR2 ANQGSEA. Deletions cut 0 bases from V and 2 bases from J, with 10 bases between. The CDR3 totals 14 residues. The CDR3 spells CSVEDLTPQETQYF. The CDR3 bases are TGCAGCGTTGAAGATCTGACGCCTCAAGAGACCCAGTACTTC.

This clonotype was counted ten times or more. The genes are TRBV19 and TRBJ1-4; D call uncertain. The V gene lost 3 bases and the J gene lost 0 bases, with 11 bases spanning the gap. Per germline, CDR1 LNHDA and CDR2 SQIVND (reference sequence). The CDR3 length is 16 residues. CDR3 loop: CASSMEGGTTNEKLFF. The CDR3 coding sequence is TGTGCCAGTAGTATGGAAGGCGGAACAACTAATGAAAAACTGTTTTTT. Full variable domain (missing parts from reference TRBV19 and TRBJ1-4): DGGITQSPKYLFRKEGQNVTLSCEQNLNHDAMYWYRQDPGQGLRLIYYSQIVNDFQKGDIAEGYSVSREKKESFPLTVTSAQKNPTAFYLCASSMEGGTTNEKLFFGSGTQLSVL.

This clonotype was counted many times. CDR3 DNA sequence: TGTGCCAGCAGTCCTATTGACAGAGTTAATGAAAAACTGTTTTTT. Amino acids: CASSPIDRVNEKLFF. The V gene is TRBV27, the J gene TRBJ1-4; TRBD1 might be the D (5 bases). Germline values: CDR1 MNHEY, CDR2 SMNVEV (reference sequence). CDR3 length: 15 amino acids. Trimming cost V 5 bases and J 4 bases, with 14 bases left between them.

The rearrangement links TRBV20-1 to TRBJ2-1; 9 bases are a match to TRBD2. V shed 1 base and J 5 bases; nucleotides not matched to a gene: 6. The CDR3 contains 15 residues. The germline V gene has CDR1 DFQATT and CDR2 SNEGSKA (reference sequence). The CDR3 here is CSARVKRGANNEQFF. In nucleotides, the CDR3 is TGCAGTGCTAGAGTGAAGCGGGGGGCTAACAATGAGCAGTTCTTC.

CDR3 sequence: CASSQRAGDNYEQYF. In DNA, the CDR3 is TGTGCCAGCAGCCAGAGGGCAGGGGACAATTACGAGCAGTACTTC. The chain combines TRBV21-1 with TRBJ2-5; TRBD1 was called by the table and not checked on the DNA. The closer fit of TRBJ2-7 to the DNA end suggests the J call may be wrong. TRBV21-1 is a pseudogene. The CDR3 is made up of 15 amino acids.

This clonotype was seen a handful of times. V gene TRBV5-1 combines with J gene TRBJ2-1; the D call may be TRBD1 or TRBD2 (5 bases each). The CDR3 contains 14 residues. V lost 2 bases to trimming and J lost 2 bases, with 8 bases between them. The germline gives CDR1 SGHRS, CDR2 YFSETQ. This chain's CDR3 is CASSFEGPYNEQFF. As DNA, the CDR3 is TGCGCCAGCAGCTTCGAGGGGCCCTACAATGAGCAGTTCTTC.

CDR3 nucleotides: TGTGCCAGCAGCTGGGACGCCTCAGGTGGCTACACCTTC. This sequence encodes CASSWDASGGYTF. The gene calls are TRBV7-9 and TRBJ1-2, with D possibly matching TRBD1 (5 bases). Trimming removed 4 bases at V and 7 bases at J, with 13 bases between. This CDR3 contains 13 residues. Germline V gene lookup returns CDR1 SEHNR and CDR2 FQNEAQ (reference sequence).

This chain uses TRBV24-1 with TRBJ2-5; no firm D call. The ends were cut back, 8 bases at V and 0 bases at J, with 9 bases in the middle. CDR1 and CDR2 from the germline V gene are KGHDR and SFDVKD. This CDR3 is built from 13 residues. CDR3 sequence: CATKDGNQETQYF. Here the CDR3 DNA reads TGTGCCACCAAAGACGGAAACCAAGAGACCCAGTACTTC.

This clonotype was seen only a few times. The rearrangement uses TRBV25-1 and TRBJ2-3, with 7 nucleotides matching TRBD1. The CDR3 is 13 residues long. Trimming took 6 bases from V and 4 from J; bases not matched to a gene: 4. The germline V gene encodes CDR1 MGHDK and CDR2 SYGVNS. Here the CDR3 DNA reads TGTGCCAGCAGAAGACAGGGTGCAGATACGCAGTATTTT. This gives the protein CASRRQGADTQYF.

With regard to this clonotype: One end of the junction does not line up with germline, which may come from a read error. The J gene is TRBJ2-1, the V gene TRBV11-2; 9 bases align to TRBD2. Germline V CDR1 and CDR2: SGHAT, FQNNGV. The CDR3 extends over 16 amino acids. This CDR3 reads CASSSTQRGVYSEQFF. CDR3 sequence (DNA): TGTGCCAGCAGCTCCACCCAGCGGGGGGTCTACAGTGAGCAGTTCTTC.

The chain carries TRBV12-3 or TRBV12-4 and TRBJ2-3; weak D call: TRBD2 (5 bases). There are 11 residues in the CDR3. The V end lost 7 bases, the J end lost 8 bases, and 10 bases lay between the germline ends. DNA of the CDR3: TGTGCCAGCACCGGAGGCGGTACGCAGTATTTT. This gives the protein CASTGGGTQYF.

This clonotype turned up a few times. This sequence joins TRBV28 and TRBJ2-5, with a tentative D call TRBD1 (5 bases). Germline V lookup: CDR1 MDHEN, CDR2 SYDVKM. The length of the CDR3 is 14 residues. The V gene lost 4 bases and the J gene lost 4 bases, with 13 bases spanning the gap. CDR3: CASSWAGIRETQYF. CDR3 in DNA: TGTGCCAGCAGTTGGGCAGGGATTCGAGAGACCCAGTACTTC. The full variable domain, its missing parts supplied by reference TRBV28 and TRBJ2-5, is DVKVTQSSRYLVKRTGEKVFLECVQDMDHENMFWYRQDPGLGLRLIYFSYDVKMKEKGDIPEGYSVSREKKERFSLILESASTNQTSMYLCASSWAGIRETQYFGPGTRLLVL.

This rearrangement joins TRBV28 to TRBJ2-5; 8 nucleotides agree with TRBD2. Germline CDR1 MDHEN, CDR2 SYDVKM. V trimming: 6 bases; J trimming: 0 bases; junction bases outside the gene matches: 12. CDR3 length: 17 residues. The CDR3, as DNA: TGTGCCAGCAGACGCTCGGGTAGCGGGACCTACCAAGAGACCCAGTACTTC. The encoded protein is CASRRSGSGTYQETQYF.

This clonotype occurred a few times. This chain uses TRBV29-1 with TRBJ1-2; 7 bases are a match to TRBD1. The CDR3 contains 13 residues. Germline assignment: CDR1 SQVTM and CDR2 ANQGSEA. V shed 6 bases, J shed 0 bases, and the junction held 4 bases outside the gene matches. The CDR3 loop reads CSVNQGANYGYTF. The CDR3 DNA is TGCAGCGTAAATCAGGGGGCTAACTATGGCTACACCTTC.

The chain combines TRBV12-3 or TRBV12-4 with TRBJ2-5; D gene ambiguous. With the DNA end fitting TRBJ2-1 better, the J assignment may be wrong. This CDR3 contains 16 residues. The CDR3 region is CASSTDMGSAPNEQFF. The CDR3 DNA follows: TGTGCCAGCAGTACCGACATGGGTTCAGCCCCCAATGAGCAGTTCTTC.

This clonotype was seen ten or more times. The junction does not match germline at one end; this may be a read error. The rearrangement uses TRBV29-1 and TRBJ2-5; no firm D call. CDR1 SQVTM and CDR2 ANQGSEA come from the germline V gene. The CDR3 length is 9 residues. The CDR3, as DNA: TGCAGCGCTGAAGAGACCCAGTACTTC. This encodes CSAEETQYF.

In its sample, this clonotype was seen a few times. The chain has TRBV6-2 or TRBV6-3 and TRBJ2-1, with D maybe TRBD2 (6 bases). The last part of the DNA fits TRBJ2-7 better; the J call may be wrong. CDR1 is MNHEY and CDR2 is SVGEGT in the germline V gene. This CDR3 is 15 amino acids long. The CDR3 protein is CASRPVRLESYEQYF. CDR3 DNA sequence: TGTGCCAGCAGGCCGGTCCGACTAGAATCCTACGAGCAGTACTTC.

The chain joins TRBV20-1 to TRBJ2-1; TRBD2 matches 10 bases. This CDR3 is 15 amino acids long. Germline V gene lookup returns CDR1 DFQATT and CDR2 SNEGSKA (reference sequence). The ends lost 3 bases at V and 7 bases at J; junction bases unmatched: 9. This CDR3 is CSASTAGGADNEQFF. The CDR3 coding sequence is TGCAGTGCTAGCACAGCGGGAGGGGCGGATAATGAGCAGTTCTTC.

V is TRBV18 and J is TRBJ2-6; D may be TRBD1 (5 bases). Germline CDR1 and CDR2: KGHSH and LQKENI. The germline V and J ends were trimmed by 3 bases and 4 bases, with 13 bases remaining between them. The CDR3 extends over 16 amino acids. In DNA form, the CDR3 reads TGTGCCAGCTCACCTGCATGGGGCGGCGGGGCCAACGTCCTGACTTTC. Amino acid sequence: CASSPAWGGGANVLTF.

This clonotype turned up a few times. This sequence joins TRBV5-1 and TRBJ1-1; 8 bases are shared with TRBD1. Per the germline V gene, CDR1 is SGHRS and CDR2 is YFSETQ. The length of the CDR3 is 15 residues. V was clipped by 0 bases and J by 4 bases; unmatched bases: 5. The CDR3 DNA follows: TGCGCCAGCAGCTTGGTACAGGGGGGGGCCACTGAAGCTTTCTTT. Protein: CASSLVQGGATEAFF.

The V call is TRBV7-9, the J call TRBJ2-7; 9 bases fit TRBD1. The CDR3 runs 13 residues. The V gene's germline CDR1 is SEHNR and CDR2 FQNEAQ (reference sequence). The ends lost 6 bases at V and 3 bases at J; junction bases unmatched: 3. DNA for the CDR3: TGTGCCAGCAGGTCGGGACAGGGCTACGAGCAGTACTTC. The encoded protein is CASRSGQGYEQYF.

This clonotype was counted only a few times. This sequence joins TRBV20-1 and TRBJ2-5, with D unclear. Germline loops: CDR1 DFQATT, CDR2 SNEGSKA (reference sequence). V was shortened by 7 bases and J by 2 bases, with 20 bases between the two germline ends. The CDR3 covers 15 residues. CDR3 amino acids: CSVGDGVTPQETQYF. For the CDR3, the DNA is TGCAGTGTTGGGGATGGTGTGACACCTCAAGAGACCCAGTACTTC.

The table lists this clonotype with a few counts. The chain links TRBV9 to TRBJ2-7; 15 bases align to TRBD2. The CDR3 has 17 residues. The germline gives CDR1 SGDLS, CDR2 YYNGEE. J gave up 3 bases and V 4 bases, and 8 bases lay outside the gene matches. The CDR3, as DNA: TGTGCCAGCAGCCCCGGACTAGCGGGGGGGCCAAGCTACGAGCAGTACTTC. The encoded protein is CASSPGLAGGPSYEQYF.

This clonotype was seen a handful of times. The V gene is TRBV6-5, the J gene TRBJ2-1, with TRBD2 matching over 10 bases. The CDR3 sequence is 18 residues long. Germline lookup yields CDR1 MNHEY and CDR2 SVGAGI. The V gene end was trimmed by 0 bases and the J gene end by 9 bases; junction bases not matched to a gene: 14. The CDR3 loop is CASSYSVGRLAGVAEQFF. CDR3 DNA sequence: TGTGCCAGCAGTTACTCGGTTGGTCGGCTAGCGGGAGTAGCTGAGCAGTTCTTC.